The 10 T cell receptor beta chains below were found in one sample sequenced in a study of blood T cell repertoires in COVID-19. TCRdb keeps only in-frame clones here, not all; method: immunoSEQ multiplex PCR. Of under 45,000 clones in the sample, approximately 89% were seen once. Material for sequencing was peripheral blood. The source is a human donor in a cohort sampled during active COVID-19.

V and J are TRBV12-5 and TRBJ2-7; 7 positions agree with TRBD1. CDR3 length equals 12 residues. Trimming removed 11 bases from V and 2 bases from J; junction bases left unmatched: 6. The germline V gene has CDR1 LGHNT and CDR2 FRNRAP. CDR3 protein: CASGGGAYEQYF. CDR3 in DNA: TGTGCTTCAGGGGGTGGGGCCTACGAGCAGTACTTC.

The chain couples TRBV6-1 to TRBJ2-2, with unresolved D. Germline CDR1 is MNHNS and CDR2 is SASEGT. CDR3 length: 13 residues. The V and J ends lost 1 base and 4 bases respectively, with 4 bases between them. The CDR3 sequence is CASSEDSTGELFF. CDR3 DNA sequence: TGTGCCAGCAGTGAAGACAGCACCGGGGAGCTGTTTTTT.

The chain links TRBV4-2 to TRBJ2-7; TRBD2 aligns across 11 bases. J gave up 0 bases and V 3 bases, and 10 bases lay outside the gene matches. Germline-derived CDR1 and CDR2 are LGHNA and YNFKEQ. CDR3 size: 18 residues. CDR3 protein: CASSHGLAGPSGSYEQYF. The CDR3 nucleotides are TGTGCCAGCAGCCATGGACTAGCGGGCCCCTCGGGCTCCTACGAGCAGTACTTC.

This chain connects TRBV6-5 to TRBJ1-2; 8 nucleotides match TRBD1. CDR1 is MNHEY, CDR2 SVGAGI, per germline. V lost 6 bases, J lost 3 bases, and 6 bases stayed unmatched. The CDR3 length is 14 residues. The CDR3 protein is CASSSDRGYYGYTF. CDR3 DNA: TGTGCCAGCAGCTCAGACAGGGGTTACTATGGCTACACCTTC.

V and J are TRBV12-5 and TRBJ1-6; TRBD1 aligns across 7 bases. This CDR3 is built from 12 residues. CDR1 is LGHNT and CDR2 is FRNRAP in the germline V gene. Trimming at V came to 8 bases and at J to 10 bases, leaving 5 bases not matched to a gene. CDR3 nucleotide sequence: TGTGCTAGTAATGAGGGGGCATCACCCCTCCACTTT. It translates to CASNEGASPLHF. The full variable domain, completed using reference TRBV12-5 and TRBJ1-6, is DARVTQTPRHKVTEMGQEVTMRCQPILGHNTVFWYRQTMMQGLELLAYFRNRAPLDDSGMPKDRFSAEMPDATLATLKIQPSEPRDSAVYFCASNEGASPLHFGNGTRLTVT.

The rearrangement links TRBV7-2 to TRBJ2-1; TRBD2 aligns across 11 bases. The CDR3 covers 12 residues. Germline loops: CDR1 SGHTA, CDR2 FQGNSA. Losses at the gene ends were 5 bases for V and 14 bases for J; bases not matched to a gene: 5. CDR3 sequence: CASSPQTSGKFF. DNA of the CDR3: TGTGCCAGCAGCCCCCAGACTAGCGGGAAGTTCTTC.

The CDR3, as DNA: TGTGCCACCAGCAACCCGGGACAGATCTCCCAAAGTGGGGTCACAGATACGCAGTATTTT. Its protein product is CATSNPGQISQSGVTDTQYF. The rearrangement uses TRBV15 and TRBJ2-3; 7 nucleotides line up with TRBD1. V lost 4 bases, J lost 2 bases, and 21 bases stayed unmatched. Germline CDR1 and CDR2: LNHNV and YYDKDF (reference sequence). The CDR3 length is 20 residues. The full variable domain, completed using reference TRBV15 and TRBJ2-3, is DAMVIQNPRYQVTQFGKPVTLSCSQTLNHNVMYWYQQKSSQAPKLLFHYYDKDFNNEADTPDNFQSRRPNTSFCFLDIRSPGLGDTAMYLCATSNPGQISQSGVTDTQYFGPGTRLTVL.

This chain links TRBV7-2 with TRBJ2-2; TRBD2 agrees at 13 bases. The length of the CDR3 is 16 residues. J lost 7 bases, V lost 5 bases, and 7 bases had no gene match. In germline, CDR1 is SGHTA, CDR2 FQGNSA. DNA for the CDR3: TGTGCCAGCAGCCCCACTAGCGGGGGGGCTTACGGGGAGCTGTTTTTT. As protein: CASSPTSGGAYGELFF.

This clone was found a few times. The chain employs TRBV4-1 and TRBJ2-1; D might be TRBD1 (6 bases). The CDR3 is 14 amino acids. Trimming took off 4 bases at V and 7 bases at J, with 14 bases between the two ends. The germline V gene encodes CDR1 MGHRA and CDR2 YSYEKL. The CDR3 nucleotides are TGCGCCAGCAGCCGACCGACAGGTAGGAATGAGCAGTTCTTC. Encoded protein: CASSRPTGRNEQFF.

The V gene is TRBV10-3, the J gene TRBJ2-7; tentatively, D is TRBD1 (6 bases). The CDR3 is 13 amino acids. CDR1 and CDR2 from the germline V gene are ENHRY and SYGVKD. Trimming cost V 9 bases and J 7 bases, with 19 bases left between them. The CDR3 DNA is TGTGCCATTTCAGGGACAAGCTTCGGTGAGCAGTACTTC. This encodes CAISGTSFGEQYF.